This passage covers 10 T cell receptor beta chains from one sample sequenced in a study of graft-versus-host responses after intestinal transplantation. Profiled with immunoSEQ multiplex PCR; TCRdb holds only in-frame clones, not every one. Among 65,000 to 85,000 clones listed, roughly 89% were seen once. Sample: bone marrow, taken 734 days after intestinal transplantation. Receptor source: a human patient who received an intestinal transplant, so some T cells may come from the graft donor.

This clone was seen a single time. The rearrangement links TRBV5-1 to TRBJ2-1; D gene ambiguous. The CDR3 has 16 residues. Trimming pared 0 bases from V and 8 bases from J, leaving 18 bases between. Germline assignment: CDR1 SGHRS and CDR2 YFSETQ. CDR3 amino acids: CASSLAGRFSSDEQFF. The CDR3 DNA reads TGCGCCAGCAGCTTGGCCGGTAGGTTTAGCTCGGATGAGCAGTTCTTC.

In DNA, the CDR3 is TGTGCCAGCAGCGTAGGCGGGGGTTCAACCTACGAGCAGTACTTC. It specifies CASSVGGGSTYEQYF. The chain joins TRBV9 to TRBJ2-7; 7 bases agree with TRBD2. CDR1 and CDR2 (germline): SGDLS, YYNGEE. With 0 bases clipped from V and 2 bases from J, the junction kept 5 bases outside the gene matches. This CDR3 has 15 amino acids.

CDR3 sequence (DNA): TGTGCCAGCAGCGGAAACACCATATATTTT. Translation gives CASSGNTIYF. This chain uses TRBV5-5 with TRBJ1-3; no clear D. The V and J ends lost 4 bases and 4 bases respectively, with 0 bases between them. Germline CDR1 is SGHKS and CDR2 is YYEKEE (reference sequence). The CDR3 runs to 10 residues.

The chain couples TRBV7-9 to TRBJ2-5; 12 nucleotides match TRBD2. Germline V gene data show CDR1 as SEHNR and CDR2 as FQNEAQ (reference sequence). The CDR3 is made up of 15 amino acids. V lost 5 bases to trimming and J lost 4 bases; unmatched junction nucleotides: 5. CDR3 sequence: CASSTETSGGETQYF. CDR3 in DNA: TGTGCCAGCAGCACAGAGACTAGCGGGGGAGAGACCCAGTACTTC.

Here the CDR3 DNA reads TGCGCCAGCAGCCAGGAAAATACAGGGGCTGGCTACACCTTC. Translating it yields CASSQENTGAGYTF. The chain links TRBV4-1 to TRBJ1-2; 7 nucleotides agree with TRBD1. The J segment lost 7 bases and the V segment lost 3 bases, leaving 8 bases of the junction unmatched. Germline CDR1 and CDR2: MGHRA and YSYEKL. There are 14 residues in the CDR3.

V is TRBV5-1 and J is TRBJ1-3, with 10 bases aligning to TRBD1. Germline CDR1 reads SGHRS; CDR2 reads YFSETQ. The V gene end was trimmed by 0 bases and the J gene end by 0 bases; junction bases not matched to a gene: 3. CDR3 length equals 17 residues. The chain's CDR3 is CASSLGGTGASGNTIYF. The CDR3 nucleotides read TGCGCCAGCAGCTTGGGCGGGACAGGGGCCTCTGGAAACACCATATATTTT.

The chain couples TRBV7-2 to TRBJ1-2, with D possibly being TRBD1 (6 bases). This CDR3 has 15 amino acids. Germline values: CDR1 SGHTA, CDR2 FQGNSA. V lost 1 base to trimming and J lost 4 bases, with 13 bases between them. CDR3 amino acids: CASSLESRGGYGYTF. CDR3 sequence (DNA): TGTGCCAGCAGCTTAGAATCGAGAGGGGGCTATGGCTACACCTTC.

With regard to this clone: The same CDR3 can be traced to other DNA sequences in this sample. The chain has TRBV4-3 and TRBJ2-7; D is unclear. The V gene lost 0 bases and the J gene lost 4 bases, with 7 bases spanning the gap. Germline V lookup: CDR1 LGHNA, CDR2 YSLEER. The CDR3 extends over 13 amino acids. CDR3 sequence reads: CASSQDLGYEQYF. Written as DNA, the CDR3 is TGCGCCAGCAGCCAAGATTTAGGGTACGAGCAGTACTTC.

This clone came up once. This sequence joins TRBV19 and TRBJ2-5; 8 bases map to TRBD1. CDR1 is LNHDA and CDR2 is SQIVND in the germline V gene (reference sequence). With 6 bases clipped from V and 9 bases from J, the junction kept 18 bases outside the gene matches. The length of the CDR3 is 16 residues. The DNA of the CDR3 is TGTGCCAGTAGCCCAGCCCTTGTCCGACCGACAGGGGCCCAGTACTTC. Amino acids: CASSPALVRPTGAQYF.

J is TRBJ2-1 and V is TRBV19; tentative D call: TRBD2 (6 bases). CDR1 LNHDA and CDR2 SQIVND come from the germline V gene (reference sequence). The CDR3 sequence is 14 residues long. Trimming pared 5 bases from V and 2 bases from J, leaving 10 bases between. The CDR3 nucleotides are TGTGCCAGTAGTGACTCGGGGGCCTACAATGAGCAGTTCTTC. Protein product: CASSDSGAYNEQFF.